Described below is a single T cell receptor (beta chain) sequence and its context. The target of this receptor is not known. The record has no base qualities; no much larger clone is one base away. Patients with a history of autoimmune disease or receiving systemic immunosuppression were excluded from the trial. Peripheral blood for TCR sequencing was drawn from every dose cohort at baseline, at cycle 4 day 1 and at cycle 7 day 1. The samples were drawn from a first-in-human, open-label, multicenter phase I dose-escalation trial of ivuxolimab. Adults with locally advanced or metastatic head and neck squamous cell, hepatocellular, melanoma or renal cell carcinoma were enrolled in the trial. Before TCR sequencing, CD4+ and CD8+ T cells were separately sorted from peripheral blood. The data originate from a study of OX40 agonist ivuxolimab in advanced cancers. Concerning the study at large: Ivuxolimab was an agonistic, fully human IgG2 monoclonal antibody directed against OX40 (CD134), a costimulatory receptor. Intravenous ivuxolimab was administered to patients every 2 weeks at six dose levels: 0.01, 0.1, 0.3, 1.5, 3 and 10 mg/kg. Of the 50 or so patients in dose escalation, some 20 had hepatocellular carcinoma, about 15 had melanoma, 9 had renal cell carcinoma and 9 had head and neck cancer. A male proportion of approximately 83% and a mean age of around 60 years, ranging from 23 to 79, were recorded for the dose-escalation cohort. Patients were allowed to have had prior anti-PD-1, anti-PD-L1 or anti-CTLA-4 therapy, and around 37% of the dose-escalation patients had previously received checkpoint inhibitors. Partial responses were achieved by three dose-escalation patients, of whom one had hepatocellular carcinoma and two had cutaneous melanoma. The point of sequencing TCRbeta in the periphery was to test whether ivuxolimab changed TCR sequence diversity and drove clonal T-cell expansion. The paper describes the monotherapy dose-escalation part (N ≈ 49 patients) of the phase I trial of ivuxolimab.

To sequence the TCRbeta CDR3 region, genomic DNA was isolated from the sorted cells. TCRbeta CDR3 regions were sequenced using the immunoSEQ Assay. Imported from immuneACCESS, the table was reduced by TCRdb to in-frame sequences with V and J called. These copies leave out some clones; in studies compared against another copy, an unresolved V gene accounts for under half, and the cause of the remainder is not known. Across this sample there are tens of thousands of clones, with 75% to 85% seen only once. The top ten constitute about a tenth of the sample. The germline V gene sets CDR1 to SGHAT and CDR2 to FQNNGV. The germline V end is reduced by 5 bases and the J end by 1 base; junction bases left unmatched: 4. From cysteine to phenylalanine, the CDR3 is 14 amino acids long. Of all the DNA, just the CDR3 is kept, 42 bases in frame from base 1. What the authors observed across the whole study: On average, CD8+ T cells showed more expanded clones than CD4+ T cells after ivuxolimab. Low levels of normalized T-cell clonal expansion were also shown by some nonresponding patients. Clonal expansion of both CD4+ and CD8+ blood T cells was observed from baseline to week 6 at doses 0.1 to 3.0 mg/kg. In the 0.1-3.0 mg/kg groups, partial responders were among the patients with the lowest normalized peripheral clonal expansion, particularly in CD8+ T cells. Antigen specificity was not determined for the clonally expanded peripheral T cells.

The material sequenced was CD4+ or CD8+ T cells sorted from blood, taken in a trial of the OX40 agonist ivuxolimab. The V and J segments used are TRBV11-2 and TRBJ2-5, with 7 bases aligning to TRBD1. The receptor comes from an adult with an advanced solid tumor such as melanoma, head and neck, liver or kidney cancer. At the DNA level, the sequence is TGTGCCAGCAGCCCACGGGACAGCCAAGAGACCCAGTACTTC. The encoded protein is CASSPRDSQETQYF.